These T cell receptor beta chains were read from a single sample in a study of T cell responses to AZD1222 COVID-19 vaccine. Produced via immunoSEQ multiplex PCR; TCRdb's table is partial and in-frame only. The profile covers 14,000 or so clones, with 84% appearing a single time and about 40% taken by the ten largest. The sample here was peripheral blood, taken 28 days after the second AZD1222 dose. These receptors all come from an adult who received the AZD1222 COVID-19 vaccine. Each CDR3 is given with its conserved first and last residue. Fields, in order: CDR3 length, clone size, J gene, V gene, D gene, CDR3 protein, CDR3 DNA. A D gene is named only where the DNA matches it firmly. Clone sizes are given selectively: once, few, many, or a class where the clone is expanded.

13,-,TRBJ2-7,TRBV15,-,CATSREISYEQYF,TGTGCCACCTCCCGTGAAATCTCCTACGAGCAGTACTTC
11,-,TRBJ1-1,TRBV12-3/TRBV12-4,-,CASSPGTEAFF,TGTGCCAGCAGCCCCGGGACTGAAGCTTTCTTT
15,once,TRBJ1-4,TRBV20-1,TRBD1,CSASDSGQGAGKLFF,TGCAGTGCTAGTGACTCGGGACAGGGGGCAGGAAAACTGTTTTTT
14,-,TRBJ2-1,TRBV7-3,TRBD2,CASSRLAEYNEQFF,TGTGCCAGCAGCCGACTAGCGGAATACAATGAGCAGTTCTTC
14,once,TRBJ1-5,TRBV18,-,CASSPVGEAQPQHF,TGTGCCAGCTCACCAGTAGGGGAGGCGCAGCCCCAGCATTTT
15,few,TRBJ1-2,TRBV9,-,CASSVSWQGHYGYTF,TGTGCCAGCAGCGTATCTTGGCAGGGCCACTATGGCTACACCTTC
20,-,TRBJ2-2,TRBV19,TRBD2,CASSRQIGLAGATNTGELFF,TGTGCCAGTAGTAGACAAATCGGACTAGCGGGGGCGACGAACACCGGGGAGCTGTTTTTT
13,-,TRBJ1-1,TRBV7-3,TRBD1,CASSGQGLTEAFF,TGTGCCAGCAGTGGACAGGGTTTAACTGAAGCTTTCTTT
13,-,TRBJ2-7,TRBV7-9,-,CASSYRVGDEQYF,TGTGCCAGCAGCTACAGGGTAGGTGACGAGCAGTACTTC
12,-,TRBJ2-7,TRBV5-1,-,CASGFGQGEQYF,TGCGCCAGCGGCTTCGGGCAGGGGGAGCAGTACTTC
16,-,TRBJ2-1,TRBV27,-,CASSLRPGHAIFEQFF,TGTGCCAGCAGTTTAAGGCCGGGACACGCAATATTTGAGCAGTTCTTC
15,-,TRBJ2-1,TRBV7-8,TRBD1,CASSPGQGNYNEQFF,TGTGCCAGCAGCCCGGGACAGGGTAATTACAATGAGCAGTTCTTC
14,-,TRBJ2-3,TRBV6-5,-,CASRLRGRGDTQYF,TGTGCCAGCAGGTTACGGGGGAGAGGAGATACGCAGTATTTT
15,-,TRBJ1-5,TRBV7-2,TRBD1,CASRRDRYSNQPQHF,TGTGCCAGCAGACGGGACAGGTATAGCAATCAGCCCCAGCATTTT
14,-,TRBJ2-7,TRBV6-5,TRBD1,CASRDGQGTYEQYF,TGTGCCAGCAGGGACGGACAGGGAACCTACGAGCAGTACTTC
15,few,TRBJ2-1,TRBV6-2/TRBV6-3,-,CASSYRGSSYNEQFF,TGTGCCAGCAGTTACAGGGGAAGCTCCTACAATGAGCAGTTCTTC
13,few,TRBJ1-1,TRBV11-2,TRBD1,CASSRQGAFEAFF,TGTGCCAGCAGCAGACAGGGGGCCTTTGAAGCTTTCTTT
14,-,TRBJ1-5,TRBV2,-,CASTGDLSNQPQHF,TGTGCCAGCACCGGGGACCTTAGCAATCAGCCCCAGCATTTT
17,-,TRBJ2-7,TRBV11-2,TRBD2,CASSFSSGRNRIYEQYF,TGTGCCAGCAGCTTCTCTAGCGGGAGAAACAGAATCTACGAGCAGTACTTC
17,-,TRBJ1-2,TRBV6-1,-,CASSEASSGRRDYGYTF,TGTGCCAGCAGTGAAGCGTCCTCCGGCAGACGGGACTATGGCTACACCTTC
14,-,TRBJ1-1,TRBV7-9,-,CASSPGHMNTEAFF,TGTGCCAGCAGCCCGGGGCACATGAACACTGAAGCTTTCTTT
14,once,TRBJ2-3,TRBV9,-,CASSVGGSTDTQYF,TGTGCCAGCAGCGTAGGCGGGAGCACAGATACGCAGTATTTT
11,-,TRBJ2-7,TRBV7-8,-,CASSLRWEQYF,TGTGCCAGCAGCCTTCGGTGGGAGCAGTACTTC
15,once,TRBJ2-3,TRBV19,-,CASSPRTASTDTQYF,TGTGCCAGTAGTCCCCGGACAGCCAGCACAGATACGCAGTATTTT
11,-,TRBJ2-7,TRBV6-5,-,CASTSVYEQYF,TGTGCCAGCACTTCGGTTTACGAGCAGTACTTC